These 15 T cell receptor beta chains were all obtained from the same sample, sequenced in a study of blood T cell repertoires in COVID-19. The table came from immunoSEQ multiplex PCR; TCRdb's copy has only in-frame clones and leaves some out. The sample holds 200,000 to 300,000 clones, 86% seen once. Sequenced input: peripheral blood. The source of these receptors is a man aged 55 to 70 with acute or convalescent COVID-19.

V and J are TRBV18 and TRBJ1-1; 8 nucleotides align to TRBD1. Losses at the gene ends were 3 bases for V and 4 bases for J; bases not matched to a gene: 13. This CDR3 contains 17 residues. Germline lookup yields CDR1 KGHSH and CDR2 LQKENI. CDR3 region: CASSPPGTGTWGTEAFF. CDR3 DNA sequence: TGTGCCAGCTCACCTCCTGGGACAGGCACATGGGGCACTGAAGCTTTCTTT.

The chain couples TRBV24-1 to TRBJ2-3, with 9 nucleotides matching TRBD1. CDR3 length: 16 residues. Germline V CDR1 and CDR2: KGHDR, SFDVKD. Germline trimming cut 3 bases from V and 0 bases from J; bases unmatched to any gene: 3. The CDR3 DNA sequence: TGTGCCACCAGTGATCCCGGGACAGGGAGCACAGATACGCAGTATTTT. Amino acid sequence: CATSDPGTGSTDTQYF.

This chain joins TRBV29-1 and TRBJ2-7, with 7 nucleotides matching TRBD1. The CDR3 is made up of 14 amino acids. The V gene's germline CDR1 is SQVTM and CDR2 ANQGSEA. J gave up 0 bases and V 6 bases, and 8 bases lay outside the gene matches. The chain's CDR3 is CSVAVGQFSYEQYF. CDR3 DNA sequence: TGCAGCGTCGCAGTGGGACAGTTCTCCTACGAGCAGTACTTC.

About this clone itself: The identical CDR3 is also encoded by other nucleotide sequences in the sample. J is TRBJ2-7 and V is TRBV4-2; 10 bases align to TRBD2. V gave up 3 bases and J gave up 3 bases; unmatched junction bases: 8. The CDR3 length is 16 residues. CDR1 and CDR2 from the germline V gene are LGHNA and YNFKEQ. CDR3 in amino acids: CASSQDRLAGSYEQYF. The CDR3 coding sequence is TGTGCCAGCAGCCAGGACCGACTAGCGGGTAGCTACGAGCAGTACTTC.

This clone was observed a few times. The rearrangement joins TRBV24-1 to TRBJ2-2, with D possibly being TRBD1 (5 bases). Germline V CDR1 and CDR2: KGHDR, SFDVKD. With 5 bases removed from V and 6 bases from J, the gap between germline ends came to 9 bases. There are 13 residues in the CDR3. As DNA, the CDR3 is TGTGCCACCAGTGGAGCAGGGTCCGGGGAGCTGTTTTTT. Amino acids: CATSGAGSGELFF.

This chain connects TRBV7-2 to TRBJ2-5; tentatively, D is TRBD2 (6 bases). The V end was cut by 5 bases, the J end by 1 base, with 8 bases between. The germline V gene encodes CDR1 SGHTA and CDR2 FQGNSA. The CDR3 runs 13 residues. CDR3: CASSLGLQETQYF. DNA of the CDR3: TGTGCCAGCAGCCTGGGACTCCAAGAGACCCAGTACTTC. The entire variable domain, with the rest obtained from reference TRBV7-2 and TRBJ2-5, is as follows: GAGVSQSPSNKVTEKGKDVELRCDPISGHTALYWYRQSLGQGLEFLIYFQGNSAPDKSGLPSDRFSAERTGGSVSTLTIQRTQQEDSAVYLCASSLGLQETQYFGPGTRLLVL.

Written as DNA, the CDR3 is TGTGCCAGCAGCCGCCCGGGACAGGGCCCCTACAATGAGCAGTTCTTC. Translated, it gives CASSRPGQGPYNEQFF. This chain uses TRBV3-1 (or the pseudogene TRBV3-2) with TRBJ2-1; 9 bases align to TRBD1. The CDR3 contains 16 residues. The V gene's germline CDR1 is LGHDT and CDR2 YNNKEL (reference sequence). Trimming at V came to 4 bases and at J to 2 bases, leaving 6 bases not matched to a gene.

The rearrangement joins TRBV7-9 to TRBJ2-1, with 7 bases fitting TRBD2. Trimming removed 6 bases from V and 2 bases from J; junction bases left unmatched: 7. The germline gives CDR1 SEHNR, CDR2 FQNEAQ (reference sequence). The CDR3 covers 15 residues. In nucleotides, the CDR3 is TGTGCCAGCAGTCCTGTTGGGAGGGCCTACAATGAGCAGTTCTTC. Translation gives CASSPVGRAYNEQFF.

CDR3 protein: CAIRDRGRGETQYF. The CDR3 nucleotides read TGTGCCATCAGGGACAGGGGGCGAGGGGAGACCCAGTACTTC. The chain employs TRBV10-3 and TRBJ2-5; 11 bases align to TRBD1. V shed 6 bases, J shed 5 bases, and the junction held 5 bases outside the gene matches. The CDR3 loop spans 14 amino acids. CDR1 is ENHRY and CDR2 is SYGVKD in the germline V gene.

This chain connects TRBV12-5 to TRBJ2-3; the D gene is possibly TRBD2 (5 bases). The CDR3 runs 18 residues. V was pared by 0 bases and J by 0 bases, with 16 bases between. Germline assignment: CDR1 LGHNT and CDR2 FRNRAP. CDR3 sequence reads: CASGLVTQTGGSTDTQYF. CDR3 DNA sequence: TGTGCTAGTGGTTTGGTGACCCAGACCGGAGGAAGCACAGATACGCAGTATTTT.

Worth noting for this clone: The sample holds other DNA sequences that translate to the same CDR3. The rearrangement joins TRBV19 to TRBJ2-1; 14 bases agree with TRBD2. There are 14 residues in the CDR3. The trim removed 6 bases at V and 5 bases at J, leaving 0 bases unmatched. The germline gives CDR1 LNHDA, CDR2 SQIVND (reference sequence). The CDR3: CASRGLAGDNEQFF. In DNA form, the CDR3 reads TGTGCCAGTAGGGGACTAGCGGGAGACAATGAGCAGTTCTTC.

This clone appeared once. The gene calls are TRBV5-1 and TRBJ2-1; 11 bases are shared with TRBD2. V dropped 3 bases and J dropped 6; count of bases not matched to a gene: 11. Looked up from germline, CDR1 is SGHRS and CDR2 is YFSETQ. This CDR3 is 17 amino acids long. CDR3 DNA sequence: TGCGCCAGCAGCTGGGGGACTAGCGGTACTGGCGGCAATGAGCAGTTCTTC. Protein: CASSWGTSGTGGNEQFF. The full variable domain, rest sourced from reference TRBV5-1 and TRBJ2-1, is KAGVTQTPRYLIKTRGQQVTLSCSPISGHRSVSWYQQTPGQGLQFLFEYFSETQRNKGNFPGRFSGRQFSNSRSEMNVSTLELGDSALYLCASSWGTSGTGGNEQFFGPGTRLTVL.

This chain uses TRBV27 with TRBJ2-1, with 7 bases aligning to TRBD1. Trimming cost V 4 bases and J 7 bases; bases outside gene matches: 10. This CDR3 spans 15 amino acids. CDR1 MNHEY and CDR2 SMNVEV come from the germline V gene (reference sequence). CDR3 residues: CASSSSDRSLNEQFF. CDR3 in DNA: TGTGCCAGCAGTTCCTCGGACAGGAGTTTGAATGAGCAGTTCTTC.

The chain combines TRBV6-5 with TRBJ2-7, with 8 bases matching TRBD1. The CDR3 loop spans 14 amino acids. The germline gives CDR1 MNHEY, CDR2 SVGAGI. Trimming cost V 6 bases and J 3 bases; bases outside gene matches: 7. As DNA, the CDR3 is TGTGCCAGCAGCGGACAGGGAGAGGGCTACGAGCAGTACTTC. This gives the protein CASSGQGEGYEQYF.

The chain is built from TRBV30 and TRBJ1-6, with TRBD1 identical over 9 bases. The CDR3 is 16 amino acids. CDR1 GTSNPN and CDR2 SVGIG come from the germline V gene (reference sequence). Trimming cost V 7 bases and J 3 bases; bases outside gene matches: 10. The CDR3 nucleotides are TGTGCCTCTTCCGGGGACAGGGCCGACTATAATTCACCCCTCCACTTT. Protein sequence: CASSGDRADYNSPLHF.